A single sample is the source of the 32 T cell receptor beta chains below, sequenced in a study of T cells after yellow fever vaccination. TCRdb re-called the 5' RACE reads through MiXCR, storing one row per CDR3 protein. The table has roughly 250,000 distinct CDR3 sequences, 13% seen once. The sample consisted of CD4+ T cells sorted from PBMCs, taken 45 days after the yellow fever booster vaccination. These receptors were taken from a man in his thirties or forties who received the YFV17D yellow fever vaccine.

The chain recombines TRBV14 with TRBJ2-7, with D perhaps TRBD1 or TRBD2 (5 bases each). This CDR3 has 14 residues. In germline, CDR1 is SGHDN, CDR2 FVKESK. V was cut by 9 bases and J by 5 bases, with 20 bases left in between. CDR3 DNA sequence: TGTGCCAGGGGGGATCGTGGTGGGAGTGACGAGCAGTACTTC. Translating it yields CARGDRGGSDEQYF.

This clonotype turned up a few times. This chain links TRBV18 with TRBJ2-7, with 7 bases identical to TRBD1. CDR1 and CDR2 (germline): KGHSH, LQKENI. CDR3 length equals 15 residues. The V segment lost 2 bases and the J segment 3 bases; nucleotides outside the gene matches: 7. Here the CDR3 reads CASSPSPGQNYEQYF. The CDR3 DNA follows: TGTGCCAGCTCACCATCACCGGGACAGAACTACGAGCAGTACTTC.

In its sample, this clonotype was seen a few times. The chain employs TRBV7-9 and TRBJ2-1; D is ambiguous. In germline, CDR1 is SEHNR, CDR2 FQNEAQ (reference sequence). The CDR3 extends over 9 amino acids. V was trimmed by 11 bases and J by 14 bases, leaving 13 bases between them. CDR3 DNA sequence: TGTGCCGGATCCATATCTAAGTTCTTC. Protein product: CAGSISKFF.

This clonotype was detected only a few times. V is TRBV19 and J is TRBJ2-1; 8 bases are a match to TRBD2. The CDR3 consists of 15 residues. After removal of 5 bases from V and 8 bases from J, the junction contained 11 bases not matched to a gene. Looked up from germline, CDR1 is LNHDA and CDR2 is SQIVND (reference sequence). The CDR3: CASSSGLAKGYEQFF. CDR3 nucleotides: TGTGCCAGTAGTTCCGGACTAGCTAAGGGGTATGAGCAGTTCTTC.

The CDR3 DNA follows: TGTGCCAGCTCACCACCGGGACTAAACACCGGGGAGCTGTTTTTT. This encodes CASSPPGLNTGELFF. V gene TRBV18 combines with J gene TRBJ2-2; 7 bases align to TRBD2. Germline CDR1 is KGHSH and CDR2 is LQKENI. J gave up 2 bases and V 0 bases, and 0 bases lay outside the gene matches. This CDR3 comprises 15 residues.

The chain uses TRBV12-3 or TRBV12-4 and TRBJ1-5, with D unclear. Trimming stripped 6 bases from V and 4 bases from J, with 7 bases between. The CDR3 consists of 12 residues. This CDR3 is CASRFVNQPQHF. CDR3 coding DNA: TGTGCCAGCAGGTTCGTTAATCAGCCCCAGCATTTT.

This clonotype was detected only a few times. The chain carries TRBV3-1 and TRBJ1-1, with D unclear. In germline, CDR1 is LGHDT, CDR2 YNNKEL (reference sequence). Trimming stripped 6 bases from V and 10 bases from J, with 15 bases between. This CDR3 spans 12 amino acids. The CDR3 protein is CASSQASRGAFF. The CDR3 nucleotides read TGTGCCAGCAGTCAGGCTTCCCGAGGAGCTTTCTTT.

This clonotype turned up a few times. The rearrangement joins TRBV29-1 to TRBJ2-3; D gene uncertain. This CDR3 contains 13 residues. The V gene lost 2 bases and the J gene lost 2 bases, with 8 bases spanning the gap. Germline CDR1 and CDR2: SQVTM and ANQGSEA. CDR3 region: CSVETLLTDTQYF. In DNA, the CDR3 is TGCAGCGTTGAAACCCTACTCACAGATACGCAGTATTTT.

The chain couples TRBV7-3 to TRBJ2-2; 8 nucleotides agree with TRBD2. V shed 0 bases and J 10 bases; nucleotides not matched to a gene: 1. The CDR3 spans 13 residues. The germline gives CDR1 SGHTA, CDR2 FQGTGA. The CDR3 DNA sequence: TGTGCCAGCAGCTTAACCGGGAGGGAGGAGCTGTTTTTT. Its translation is CASSLTGREELFF.

The DNA of the CDR3 is TGTGCCAGCAGCTTACAGGGTAATACGCAGTATTTT. Translated, it gives CASSLQGNTQYF. This rearrangement joins TRBV7-2 to TRBJ2-3, with D possibly being TRBD1 (5 bases). Trimming shortened V by 2 bases and J by 7 bases, and 7 bases separated the two germline ends. Germline CDR1 is SGHTA and CDR2 is FQGNSA. This CDR3 region has 12 residues.

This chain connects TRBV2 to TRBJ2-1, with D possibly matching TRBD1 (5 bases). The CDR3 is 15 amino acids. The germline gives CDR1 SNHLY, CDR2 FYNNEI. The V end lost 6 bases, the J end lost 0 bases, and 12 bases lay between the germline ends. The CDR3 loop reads CASRGRFSSYNEQFF. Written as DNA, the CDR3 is TGTGCCAGCAGGGGGCGGTTTAGCTCCTACAATGAGCAGTTCTTC.

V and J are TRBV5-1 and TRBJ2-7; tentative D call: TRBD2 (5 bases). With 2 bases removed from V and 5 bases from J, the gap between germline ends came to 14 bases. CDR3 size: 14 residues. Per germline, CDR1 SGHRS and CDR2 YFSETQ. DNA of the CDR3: TGCGCCAGCAGCTTCCAGCCTCGAGCGGACGAGCAGTACTTC. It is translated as CASSFQPRADEQYF.

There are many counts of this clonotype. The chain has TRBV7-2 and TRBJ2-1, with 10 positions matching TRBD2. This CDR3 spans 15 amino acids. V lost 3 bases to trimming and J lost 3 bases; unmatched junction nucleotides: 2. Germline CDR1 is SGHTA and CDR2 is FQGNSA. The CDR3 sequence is CASSLGLANYNEQFF. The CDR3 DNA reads TGTGCCAGCAGCTTGGGACTAGCGAACTACAATGAGCAGTTCTTC.

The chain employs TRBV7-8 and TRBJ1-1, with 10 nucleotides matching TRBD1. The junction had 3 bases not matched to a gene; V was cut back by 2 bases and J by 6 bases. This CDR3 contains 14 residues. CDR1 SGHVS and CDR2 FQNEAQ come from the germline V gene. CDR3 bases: TGTGCCAGCAGCTTACGGACAGGGGGATCTGAAGCTTTCTTT. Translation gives CASSLRTGGSEAFF. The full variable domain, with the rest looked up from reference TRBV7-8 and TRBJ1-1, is GAGVSQSPRYKVAKRGQDVALRCDPISGHVSLFWYQQALGQGPEFLTYFQNEAQLDKSGLPSDRFFAERPEGSVSTLKIQRTQQEDSAVYLCASSLRTGGSEAFFGQGTRLTVV.

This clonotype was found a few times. The CDR3 here is CASSYRSGSDGEQFF. In DNA form, the CDR3 reads TGTGCCAGCAGTTACCGCAGCGGCTCGGATGGTGAGCAGTTCTTC. The chain recombines TRBV7-2 with TRBJ2-1; weak D call: TRBD2 (5 bases). Germline V gene sequence: CDR1 SGHTA, CDR2 FQGNSA. V was clipped by 6 bases and J by 9 bases, with 21 bases between them. There are 15 residues in the CDR3.

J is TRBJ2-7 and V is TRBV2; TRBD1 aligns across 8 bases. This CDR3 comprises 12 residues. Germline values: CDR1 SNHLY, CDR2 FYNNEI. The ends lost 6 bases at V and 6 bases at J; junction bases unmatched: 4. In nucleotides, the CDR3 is TGTGCCAGCAGGATGCAGGGGGCCGAGCAGTACTTC. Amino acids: CASRMQGAEQYF.

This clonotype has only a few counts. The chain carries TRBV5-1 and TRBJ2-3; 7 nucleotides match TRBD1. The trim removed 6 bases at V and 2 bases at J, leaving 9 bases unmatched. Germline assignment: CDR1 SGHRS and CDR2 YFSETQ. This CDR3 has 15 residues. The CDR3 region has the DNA TGCGCCAGCAAGAACGACAGGGTGTACACAGATACGCAGTATTTT. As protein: CASKNDRVYTDTQYF.

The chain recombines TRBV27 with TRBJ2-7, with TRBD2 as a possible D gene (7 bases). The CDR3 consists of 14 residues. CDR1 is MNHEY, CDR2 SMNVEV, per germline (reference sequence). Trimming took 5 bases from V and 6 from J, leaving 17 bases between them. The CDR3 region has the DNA TGTGCCAGCAGTAAGGGGAGGGGGGGCTGCGAGCAGTACTTC. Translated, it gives CASSKGRGGCEQYF.

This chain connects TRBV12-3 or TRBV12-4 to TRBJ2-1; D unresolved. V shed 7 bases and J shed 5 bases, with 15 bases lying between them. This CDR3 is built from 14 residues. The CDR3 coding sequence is TGTGCCAGCACCAAAATCTACCACGACAATGAGCAGTTCTTC. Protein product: CASTKIYHDNEQFF.

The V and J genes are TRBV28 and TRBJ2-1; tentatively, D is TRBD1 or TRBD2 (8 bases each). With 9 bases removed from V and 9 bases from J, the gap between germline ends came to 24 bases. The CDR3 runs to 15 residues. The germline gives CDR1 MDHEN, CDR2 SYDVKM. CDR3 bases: TGTGCCAGTTTTTCAGGGGGCGCGGGGGGTGGTGAGCAGTTCTTC. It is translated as CASFSGGAGGGEQFF. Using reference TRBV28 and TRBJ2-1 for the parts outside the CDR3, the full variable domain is DVKVTQSSRYLVKRTGEKVFLECVQDMDHENMFWYRQDPGLGLRLIYFSYDVKMKEKGDIPEGYSVSREKKERFSLILESASTNQTSMYLCASFSGGAGGGEQFFGPGTRLTVL.

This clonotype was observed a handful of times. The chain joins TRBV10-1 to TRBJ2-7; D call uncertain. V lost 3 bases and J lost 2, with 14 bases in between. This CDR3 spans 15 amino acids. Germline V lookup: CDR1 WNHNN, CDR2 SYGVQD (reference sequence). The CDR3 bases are TGCGCCAGCAGTGACGGCAACCGTGTACCCTACGAGCAGTACTTC. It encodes CASSDGNRVPYEQYF.

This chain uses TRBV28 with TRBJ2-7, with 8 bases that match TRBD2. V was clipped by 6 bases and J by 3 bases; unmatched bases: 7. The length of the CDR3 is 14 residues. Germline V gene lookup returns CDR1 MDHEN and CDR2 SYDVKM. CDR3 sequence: CASRAGGVGYEQYF. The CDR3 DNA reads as TGTGCCAGCAGAGCCGGGGGGGTAGGCTACGAGCAGTACTTC. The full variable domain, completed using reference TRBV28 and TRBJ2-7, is DVKVTQSSRYLVKRTGEKVFLECVQDMDHENMFWYRQDPGLGLRLIYFSYDVKMKEKGDIPEGYSVSREKKERFSLILESASTNQTSMYLCASRAGGVGYEQYFGPGTRLTVT.

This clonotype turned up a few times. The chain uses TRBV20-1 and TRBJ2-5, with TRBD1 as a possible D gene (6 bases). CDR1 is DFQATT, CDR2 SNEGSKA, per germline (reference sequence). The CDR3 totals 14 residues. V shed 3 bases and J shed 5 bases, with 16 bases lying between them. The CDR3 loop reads CSASEKQGSETQYF. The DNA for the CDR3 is TGCAGTGCTAGCGAGAAACAGGGTTCGGAGACCCAGTACTTC.

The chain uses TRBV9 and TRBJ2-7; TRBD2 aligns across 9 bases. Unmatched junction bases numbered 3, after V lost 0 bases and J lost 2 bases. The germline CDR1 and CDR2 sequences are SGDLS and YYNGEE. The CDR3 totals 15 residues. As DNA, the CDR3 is TGTGCCAGCAGCGTAGGAAGCGGGGGGACCTACGAGCAGTACTTC. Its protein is CASSVGSGGTYEQYF.

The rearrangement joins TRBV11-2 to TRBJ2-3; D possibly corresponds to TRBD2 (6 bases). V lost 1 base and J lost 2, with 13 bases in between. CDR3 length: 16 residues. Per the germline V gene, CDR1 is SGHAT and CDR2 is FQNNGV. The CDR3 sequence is CASSLASAGHTDTQYF. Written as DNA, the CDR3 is TGTGCCAGCAGCTTAGCGTCGGCGGGGCACACAGATACGCAGTATTTT. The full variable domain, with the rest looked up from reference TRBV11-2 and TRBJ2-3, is EAGVAQSPRYKIIEKRQSVAFWCNPISGHATLYWYQQILGQGPKLLIQFQNNGVVDDSQLPKDRFSAERLKGVDSTLKIQPAKLEDSAVYLCASSLASAGHTDTQYFGPGTRLTVL.

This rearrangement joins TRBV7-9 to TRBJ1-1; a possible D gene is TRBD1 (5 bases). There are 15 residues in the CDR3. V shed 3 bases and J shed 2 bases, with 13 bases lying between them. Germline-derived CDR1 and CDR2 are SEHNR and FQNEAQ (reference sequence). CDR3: CASSLGEHPNTEAFF. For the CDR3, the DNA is TGTGCCAGCAGCTTGGGGGAACACCCCAACACTGAAGCTTTCTTT. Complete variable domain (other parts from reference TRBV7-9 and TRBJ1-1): DTGVSQNPRHKITKRGQNVTFRCDPISEHNRLYWYRQTLGQGPEFLTYFQNEAQLEKSRLLSDRFSAERPKGSFSTLEIQRTEQGDSAMYLCASSLGEHPNTEAFFGQGTRLTVV.

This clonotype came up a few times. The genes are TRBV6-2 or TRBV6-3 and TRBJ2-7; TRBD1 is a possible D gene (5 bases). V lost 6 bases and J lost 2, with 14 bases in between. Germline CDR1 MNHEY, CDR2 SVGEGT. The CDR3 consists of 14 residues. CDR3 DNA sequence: TGTGCCAGCAGCCGAGGCCTGGGGCCCTACGAGCAGTACTTC. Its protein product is CASSRGLGPYEQYF.

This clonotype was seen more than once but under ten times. The CDR3 region is CASSQDNGGGSHQETQYF. Written as DNA, the CDR3 is TGTGCCAGCAGCCAAGATAATGGAGGAGGCAGTCACCAAGAGACCCAGTACTTC. The J gene is TRBJ2-5, the V gene TRBV3-1, with D perhaps TRBD2 (5 bases). The length of the CDR3 is 18 residues. The germline CDR1 and CDR2 sequences are LGHDT and YNNKEL (reference sequence). V shed 0 bases and J shed 0 bases, with 17 bases lying between them.

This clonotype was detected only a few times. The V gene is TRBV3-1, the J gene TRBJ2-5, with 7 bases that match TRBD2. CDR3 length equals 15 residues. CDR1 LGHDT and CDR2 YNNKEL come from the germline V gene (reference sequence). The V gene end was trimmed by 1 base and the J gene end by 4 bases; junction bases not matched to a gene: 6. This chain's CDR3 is CASSQGVLAGETQYF. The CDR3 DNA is TGTGCCAGCAGCCAAGGAGTATTAGCGGGAGAGACCCAGTACTTC.

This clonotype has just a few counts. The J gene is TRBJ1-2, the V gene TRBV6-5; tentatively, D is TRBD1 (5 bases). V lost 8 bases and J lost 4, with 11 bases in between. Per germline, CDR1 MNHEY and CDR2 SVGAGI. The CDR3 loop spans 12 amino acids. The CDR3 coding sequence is TGTGCCAGCGGACGGGACCTCTATGGCTACACCTTC. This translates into CASGRDLYGYTF.

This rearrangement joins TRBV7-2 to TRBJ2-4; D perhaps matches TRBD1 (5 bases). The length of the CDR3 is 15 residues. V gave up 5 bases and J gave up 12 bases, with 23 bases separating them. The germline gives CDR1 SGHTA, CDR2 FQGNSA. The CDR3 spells CASSPSGVPSDSQYF. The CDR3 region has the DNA TGTGCCAGCAGCCCATCCGGCGTCCCCTCTGACAGTCAGTACTTC.

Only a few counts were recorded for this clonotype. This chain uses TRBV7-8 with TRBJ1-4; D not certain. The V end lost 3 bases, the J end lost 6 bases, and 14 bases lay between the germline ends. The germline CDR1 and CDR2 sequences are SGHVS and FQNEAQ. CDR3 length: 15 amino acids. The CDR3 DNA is TGTGCCAGCAGCTTTCGGTCCGGGAGGGATGAAAAACTGTTTTTT. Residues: CASSFRSGRDEKLFF.